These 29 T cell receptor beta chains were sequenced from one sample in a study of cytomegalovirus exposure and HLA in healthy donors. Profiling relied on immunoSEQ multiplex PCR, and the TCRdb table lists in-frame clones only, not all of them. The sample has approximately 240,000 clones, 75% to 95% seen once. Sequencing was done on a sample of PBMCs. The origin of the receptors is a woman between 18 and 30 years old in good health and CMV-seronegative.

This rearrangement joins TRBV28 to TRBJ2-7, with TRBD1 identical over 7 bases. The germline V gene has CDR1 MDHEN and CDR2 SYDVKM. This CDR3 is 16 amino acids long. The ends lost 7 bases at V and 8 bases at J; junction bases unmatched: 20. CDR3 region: CASTPQGQENRGKQYF. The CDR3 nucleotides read TGTGCCAGCACCCCACAGGGGCAAGAAAACCGGGGCAAGCAGTACTTC.

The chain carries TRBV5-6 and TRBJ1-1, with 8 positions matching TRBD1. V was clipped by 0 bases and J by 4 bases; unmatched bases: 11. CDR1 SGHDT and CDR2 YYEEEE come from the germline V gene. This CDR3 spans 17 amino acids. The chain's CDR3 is CASSLGAGGAITTEAFF. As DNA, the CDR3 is TGTGCCAGCAGCTTGGGGGCAGGGGGCGCTATTACCACTGAAGCTTTCTTT.

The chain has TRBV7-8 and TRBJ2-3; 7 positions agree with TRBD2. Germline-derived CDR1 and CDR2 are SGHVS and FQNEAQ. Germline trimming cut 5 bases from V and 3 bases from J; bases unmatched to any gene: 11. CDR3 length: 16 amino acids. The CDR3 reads CASSTPSGIGTDTQYF. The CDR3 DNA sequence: TGTGCCAGCAGCACGCCAAGCGGGATAGGGACAGATACGCAGTATTTT.

The CDR3 DNA follows: TGCAGCGTTGACATGGGGACAGGGGCCACCTGGGGCTACACCTTC. Encoded protein: CSVDMGTGATWGYTF. V and J are TRBV29-1 and TRBJ1-2, with 10 bases fitting TRBD1. V gave up 3 bases and J gave up 8 bases; unmatched junction bases: 12. The CDR3 runs 15 residues. From germline, CDR1 is SQVTM and CDR2 ANQGSEA.

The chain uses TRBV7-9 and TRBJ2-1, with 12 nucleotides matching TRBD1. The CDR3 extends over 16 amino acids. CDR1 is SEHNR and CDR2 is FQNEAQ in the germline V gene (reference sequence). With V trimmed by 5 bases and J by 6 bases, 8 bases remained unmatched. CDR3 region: CASSPGTGGAPNEQFF. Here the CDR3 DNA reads TGTGCCAGCAGCCCCGGGACAGGGGGCGCCCCCAATGAGCAGTTCTTC.

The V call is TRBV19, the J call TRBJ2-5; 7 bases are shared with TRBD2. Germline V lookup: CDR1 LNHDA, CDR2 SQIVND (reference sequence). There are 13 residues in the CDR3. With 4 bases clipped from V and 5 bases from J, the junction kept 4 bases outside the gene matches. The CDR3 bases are TGTGCCAGTAGTAGCGGGAGATTTGAGACCCAGTACTTC. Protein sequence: CASSSGRFETQYF.

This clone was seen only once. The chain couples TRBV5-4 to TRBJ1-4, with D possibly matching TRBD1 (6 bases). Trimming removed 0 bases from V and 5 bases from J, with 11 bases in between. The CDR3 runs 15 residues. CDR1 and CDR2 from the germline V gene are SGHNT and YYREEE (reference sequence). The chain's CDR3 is CASSLAQGSNEKLFF. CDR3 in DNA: TGTGCCAGCAGCTTGGCCCAGGGGTCGAATGAAAAACTGTTTTTT.

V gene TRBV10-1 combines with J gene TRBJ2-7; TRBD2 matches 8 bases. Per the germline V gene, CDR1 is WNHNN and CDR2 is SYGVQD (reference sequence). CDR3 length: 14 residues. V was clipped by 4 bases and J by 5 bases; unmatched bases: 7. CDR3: CASSVNSGIHEQYF. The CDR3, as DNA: TGCGCCAGCAGTGTAAATAGCGGGATCCACGAGCAGTACTTC.

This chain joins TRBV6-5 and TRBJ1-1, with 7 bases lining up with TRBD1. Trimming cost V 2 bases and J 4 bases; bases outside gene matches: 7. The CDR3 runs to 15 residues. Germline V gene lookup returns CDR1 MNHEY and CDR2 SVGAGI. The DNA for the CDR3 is TGTGCCAGCAGTTACGCCGACAGGGTTGGCACTGAAGCTTTCTTT. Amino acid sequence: CASSYADRVGTEAFF.

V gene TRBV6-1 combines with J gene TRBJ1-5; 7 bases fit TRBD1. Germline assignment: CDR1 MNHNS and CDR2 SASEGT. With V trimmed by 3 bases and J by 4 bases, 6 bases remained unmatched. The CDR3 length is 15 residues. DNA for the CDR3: TGTGCCAGCAGTGAGGAGACAGGGCGAAATCAGCCCCAGCATTTT. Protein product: CASSEETGRNQPQHF.

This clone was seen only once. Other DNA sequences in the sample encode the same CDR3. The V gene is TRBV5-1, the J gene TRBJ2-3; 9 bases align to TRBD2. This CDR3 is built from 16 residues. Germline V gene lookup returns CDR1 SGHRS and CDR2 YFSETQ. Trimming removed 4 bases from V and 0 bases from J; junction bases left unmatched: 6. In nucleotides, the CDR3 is TGCGCCAGCAGCGCGCTGACTAGCGGAAGCACAGATACGCAGTATTTT. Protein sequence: CASSALTSGSTDTQYF.

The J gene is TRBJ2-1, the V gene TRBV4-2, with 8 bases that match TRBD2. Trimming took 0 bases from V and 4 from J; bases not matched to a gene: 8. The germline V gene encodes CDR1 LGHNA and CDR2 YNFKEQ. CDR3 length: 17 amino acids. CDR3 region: CASSQDTSGPSYNEQFF. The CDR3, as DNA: TGTGCCAGCAGCCAAGATACTAGCGGACCTTCATACAATGAGCAGTTCTTC.

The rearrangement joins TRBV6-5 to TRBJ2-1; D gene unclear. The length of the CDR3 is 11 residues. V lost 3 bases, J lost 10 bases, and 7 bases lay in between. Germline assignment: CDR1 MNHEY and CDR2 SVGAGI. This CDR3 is CASSYNQEQFF. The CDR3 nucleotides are TGTGCCAGCAGTTATAATCAGGAGCAGTTCTTC.

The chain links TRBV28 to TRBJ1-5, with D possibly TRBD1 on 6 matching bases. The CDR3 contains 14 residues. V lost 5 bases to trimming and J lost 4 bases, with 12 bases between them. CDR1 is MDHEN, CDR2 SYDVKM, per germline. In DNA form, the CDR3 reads TGTGCCAGCAGTCCCACAGGGTCTAATCAGCCCCAGCATTTT. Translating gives CASSPTGSNQPQHF.

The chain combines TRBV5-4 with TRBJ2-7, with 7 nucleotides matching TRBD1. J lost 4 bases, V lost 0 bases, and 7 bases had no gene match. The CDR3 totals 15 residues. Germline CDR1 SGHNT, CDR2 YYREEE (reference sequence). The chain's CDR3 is CASSLVLGQTYEQYF. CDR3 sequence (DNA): TGTGCCAGCAGCTTGGTGTTGGGACAGACATACGAGCAGTACTTC.

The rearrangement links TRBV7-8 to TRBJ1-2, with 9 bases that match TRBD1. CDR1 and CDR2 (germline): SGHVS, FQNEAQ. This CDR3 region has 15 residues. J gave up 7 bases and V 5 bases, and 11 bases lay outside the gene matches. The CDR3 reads CASSQPTGGMVGYTF. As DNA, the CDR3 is TGTGCCAGCAGCCAGCCAACAGGGGGCATGGTTGGCTACACCTTC.

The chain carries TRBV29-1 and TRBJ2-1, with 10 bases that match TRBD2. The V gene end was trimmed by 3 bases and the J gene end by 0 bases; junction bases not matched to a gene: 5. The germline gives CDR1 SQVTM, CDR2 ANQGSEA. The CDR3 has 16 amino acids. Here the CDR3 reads CSVDGLADLSYNEQFF. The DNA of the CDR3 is TGCAGCGTTGATGGACTAGCGGACCTCTCCTACAATGAGCAGTTCTTC.

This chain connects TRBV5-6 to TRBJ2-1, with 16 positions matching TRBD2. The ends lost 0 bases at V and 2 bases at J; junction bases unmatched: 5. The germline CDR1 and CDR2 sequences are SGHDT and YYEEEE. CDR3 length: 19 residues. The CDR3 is CASSLAGTSGRATYNEQFF. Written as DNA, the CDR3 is TGTGCCAGCAGCTTGGCAGGGACTAGCGGGAGGGCCACCTACAATGAGCAGTTCTTC.

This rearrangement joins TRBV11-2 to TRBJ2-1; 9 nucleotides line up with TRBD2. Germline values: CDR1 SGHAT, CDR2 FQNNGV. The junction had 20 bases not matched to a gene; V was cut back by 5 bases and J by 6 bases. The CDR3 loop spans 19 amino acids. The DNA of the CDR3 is TGTGCCAGCAGCCAAGCGGGGGGAGAGACGGGTGGGTTCACCAATGAGCAGTTCTTC. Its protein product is CASSQAGGETGGFTNEQFF.

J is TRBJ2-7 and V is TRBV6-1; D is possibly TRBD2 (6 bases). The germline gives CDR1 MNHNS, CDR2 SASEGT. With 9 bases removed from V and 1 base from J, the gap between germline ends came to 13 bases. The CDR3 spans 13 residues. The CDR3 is CASGTPTSYEQYF. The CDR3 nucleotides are TGTGCCAGTGGGACTCCTACTTCCTACGAGCAGTACTTC.

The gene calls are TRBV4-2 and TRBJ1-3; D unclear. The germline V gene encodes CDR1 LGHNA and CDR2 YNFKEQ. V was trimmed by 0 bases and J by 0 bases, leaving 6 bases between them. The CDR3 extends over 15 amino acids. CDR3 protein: CASSQDLRSGNTIYF. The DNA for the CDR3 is TGTGCCAGCAGCCAAGATCTCCGCTCTGGAAACACCATATATTTT.

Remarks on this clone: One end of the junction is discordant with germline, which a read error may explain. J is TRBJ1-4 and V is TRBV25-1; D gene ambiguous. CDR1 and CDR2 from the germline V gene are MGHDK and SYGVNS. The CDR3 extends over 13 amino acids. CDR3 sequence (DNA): TGTGCCAGCAGTGAATTAACTAGTGAAAAACTGTTTTTT. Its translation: CASSELTSEKLFF.

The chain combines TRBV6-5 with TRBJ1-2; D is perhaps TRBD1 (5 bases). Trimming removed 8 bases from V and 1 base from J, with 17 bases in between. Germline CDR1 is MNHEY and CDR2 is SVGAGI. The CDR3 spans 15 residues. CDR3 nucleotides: TGTGCCAGCGGTTGGGCCAGGGTCGGTAACTATGGCTACACCTTC. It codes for CASGWARVGNYGYTF.

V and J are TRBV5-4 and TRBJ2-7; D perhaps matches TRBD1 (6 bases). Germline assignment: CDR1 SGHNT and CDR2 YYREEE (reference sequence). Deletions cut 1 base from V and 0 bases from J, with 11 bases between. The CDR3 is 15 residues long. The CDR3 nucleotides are TGTGCCAGCAGCTTGCGAGGGGGTAACTCCTACGAGCAGTACTTC. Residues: CASSLRGGNSYEQYF.

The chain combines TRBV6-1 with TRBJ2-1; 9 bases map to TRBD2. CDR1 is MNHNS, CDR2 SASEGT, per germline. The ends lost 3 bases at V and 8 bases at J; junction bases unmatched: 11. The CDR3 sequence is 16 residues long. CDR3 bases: TGTGCCAGCAGTGACGGGCTAGCGGGATTAGTATATGAGCAGTTCTTC. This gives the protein CASSDGLAGLVYEQFF.

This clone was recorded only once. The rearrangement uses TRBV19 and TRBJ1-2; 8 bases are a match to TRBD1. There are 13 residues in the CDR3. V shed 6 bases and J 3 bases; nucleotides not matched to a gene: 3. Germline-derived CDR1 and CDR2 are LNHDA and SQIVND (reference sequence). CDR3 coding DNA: TGTGCCAGTAGCCGGGACAGGTACTATGGCTACACCTTC. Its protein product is CASSRDRYYGYTF. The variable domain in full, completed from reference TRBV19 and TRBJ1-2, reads DGGITQSPKYLFRKEGQNVTLSCEQNLNHDAMYWYRQDPGQGLRLIYYSQIVNDFQKGDIAEGYSVSREKKESFPLTVTSAQKNPTAFYLCASSRDRYYGYTFGSGTRLTVV.

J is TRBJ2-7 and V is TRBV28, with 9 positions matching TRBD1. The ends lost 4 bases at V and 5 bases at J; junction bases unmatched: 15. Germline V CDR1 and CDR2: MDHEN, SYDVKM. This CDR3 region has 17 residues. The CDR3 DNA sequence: TGTGCCAGCAGTTCGTCCTACTTCCGGGACAGGGTGAACGAGCAGTACTTC. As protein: CASSSSYFRDRVNEQYF.

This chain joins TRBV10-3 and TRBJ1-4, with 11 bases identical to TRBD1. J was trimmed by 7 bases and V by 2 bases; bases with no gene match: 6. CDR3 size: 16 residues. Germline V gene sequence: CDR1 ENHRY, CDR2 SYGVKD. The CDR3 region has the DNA TGTGCCATCAGTGAGCCCGGGACAGGGGGAAGTGAAAAACTGTTTTTT. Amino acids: CAISEPGTGGSEKLFF.

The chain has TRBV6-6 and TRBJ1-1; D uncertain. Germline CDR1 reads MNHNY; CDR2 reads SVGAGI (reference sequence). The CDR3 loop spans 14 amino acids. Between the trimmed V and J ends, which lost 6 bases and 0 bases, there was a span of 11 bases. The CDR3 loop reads CASSHTIMNTEAFF. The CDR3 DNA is TGTGCCAGCAGCCACACTATCATGAACACTGAAGCTTTCTTT.